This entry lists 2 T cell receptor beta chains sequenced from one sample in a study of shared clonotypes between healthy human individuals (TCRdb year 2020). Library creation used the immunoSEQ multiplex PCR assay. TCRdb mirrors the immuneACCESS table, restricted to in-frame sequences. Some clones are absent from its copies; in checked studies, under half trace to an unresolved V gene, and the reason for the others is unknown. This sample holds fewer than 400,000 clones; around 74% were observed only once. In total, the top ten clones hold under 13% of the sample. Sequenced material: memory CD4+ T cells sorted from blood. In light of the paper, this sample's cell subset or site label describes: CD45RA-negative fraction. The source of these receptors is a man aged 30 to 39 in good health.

CDR3 residues: CASSRDRTLDEQYF. Here the CDR3 DNA reads TGTGCCAGCAGCCGGGACAGGACTCTGGACGAGCAGTACTTC. This chain links TRBV7-8 with TRBJ2-7; 8 bases agree with TRBD1. Germline V gives CDR1 SGHVS, CDR2 FQNEAQ. The CDR3 totals 14 residues. V dropped 5 bases and J dropped 5; count of bases not matched to a gene: 8.

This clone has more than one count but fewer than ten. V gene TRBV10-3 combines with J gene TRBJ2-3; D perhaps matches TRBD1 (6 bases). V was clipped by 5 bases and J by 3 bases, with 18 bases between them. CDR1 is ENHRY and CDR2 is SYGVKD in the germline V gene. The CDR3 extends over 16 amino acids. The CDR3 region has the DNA TGTGCCATCAGTAGAAGGGGCGCCCAGGGGACAGATACGCAGTATTTT. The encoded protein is CAISRRGAQGTDTQYF.